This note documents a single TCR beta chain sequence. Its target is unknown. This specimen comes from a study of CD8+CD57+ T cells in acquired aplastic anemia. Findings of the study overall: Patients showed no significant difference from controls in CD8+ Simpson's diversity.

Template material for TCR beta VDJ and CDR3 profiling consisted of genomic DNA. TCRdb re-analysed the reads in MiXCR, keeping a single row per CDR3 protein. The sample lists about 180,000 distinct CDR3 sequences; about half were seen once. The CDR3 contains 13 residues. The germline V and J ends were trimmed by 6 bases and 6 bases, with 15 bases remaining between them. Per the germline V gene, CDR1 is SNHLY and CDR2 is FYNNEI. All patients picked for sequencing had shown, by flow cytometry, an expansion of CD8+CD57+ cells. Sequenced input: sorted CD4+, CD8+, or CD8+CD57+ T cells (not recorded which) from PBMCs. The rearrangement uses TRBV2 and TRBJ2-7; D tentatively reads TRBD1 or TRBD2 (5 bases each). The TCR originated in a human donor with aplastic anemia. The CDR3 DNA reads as TGTGCCAGCAGCCCCCGGGACGGCCTCGAGCAGTACTTC. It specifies CASSPRDGLEQYF. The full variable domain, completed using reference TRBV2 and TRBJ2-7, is EPEVTQTPSHQVTQMGQEVILRCVPISNHLYFYWYRQILGQKVEFLVSFYNNEISEKSEIFDDQFSVERPDGSNFTLKIRSTKLEDSAMYFCASSPRDGLEQYFGPGTRLTVT.